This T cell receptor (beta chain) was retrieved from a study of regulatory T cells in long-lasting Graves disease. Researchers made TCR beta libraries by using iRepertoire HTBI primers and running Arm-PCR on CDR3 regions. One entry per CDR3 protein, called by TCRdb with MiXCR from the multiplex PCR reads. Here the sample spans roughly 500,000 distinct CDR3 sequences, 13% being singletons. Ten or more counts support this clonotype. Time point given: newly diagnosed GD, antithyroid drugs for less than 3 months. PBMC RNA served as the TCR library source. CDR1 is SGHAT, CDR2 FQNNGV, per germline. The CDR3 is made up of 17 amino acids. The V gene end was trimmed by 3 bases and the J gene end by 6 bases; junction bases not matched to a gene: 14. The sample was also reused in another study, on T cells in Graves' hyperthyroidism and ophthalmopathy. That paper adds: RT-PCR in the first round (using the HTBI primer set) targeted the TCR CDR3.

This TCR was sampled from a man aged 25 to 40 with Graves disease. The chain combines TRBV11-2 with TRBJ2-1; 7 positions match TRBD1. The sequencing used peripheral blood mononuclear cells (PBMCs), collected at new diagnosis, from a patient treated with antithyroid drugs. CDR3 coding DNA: TGTGCCAGCAGCTTCCCTGTGAGAGGGGGCCCGAGCAATGAGCAGTTCTTC. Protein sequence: CASSFPVRGGPSNEQFF.